This TCR beta chain derives from a study of T cells in tuberculosis (dated by TCRdb to 2016 to 2019). In terms of the full investigation: In the study, CD1B tetramers and high-throughput TCR immunosequencing were combined to characterize T cells specific for the mycobacterial lipid antigen glucose monomycolate (GMM). With approximately 11 people per group, a South African clinical cohort compared IGRA-negative adolescents, IGRA-positive adolescents with latent tuberculosis, and adults with active tuberculosis.

The CDR3 runs 15 residues from the cysteine to the phenylalanine. This entry keeps only the CDR3 DNA: 45 bases, framed from base 1. Looking up the germline V gene yields CDR1 SGHRS and CDR2 YFSETQ. Deletion took 0 bases off V and 2 bases off J, with a span of 8 bases between the germline ends. TCR libraries were generated with the immunoSEQ multiplex PCR assay, using TCR-beta and/or TCR-alpha/delta assays for each sample. Amplified TCR libraries were sequenced on the Illumina high-throughput platform. In the source study's methods: Clustering and dimensionality reduction relied on pairwise TCRdist distances among GMM-specific receptors from T cells that were either sorted ex vivo or expanded in vitro. The score assigned to each clinical repertoire was mean NN-distance, meaning the average TCRdist to the nearest 10% of tetramer-positive reference sequences. GEM TCR motif frequency was calculated as the fraction of unique TCRs that matched known GEM sequences by V/J usage and CDR3 length. Active tuberculosis was classified by linear discriminant analysis with leave-one-out cross-validation, implemented in scikit-learn. TCRdb re-hosts the immuneACCESS table, in-frame sequences only. Its copies lack some clones; in the studies checked, an unresolved V gene accounts for under half of them, and the cause for the rest is not known. V and J calls and clone size are those listed in that table; D and trimming were worked out from the DNA. The sample contains 30,000 to 45,000 clones, more than 85% of them found a single time. About 6.7% of the sample goes to the ten largest clones.

General findings and caveats noted by the study authors: With the diverse GMM-specific repertoire as input, a classifier achieved roughly 89% accuracy (AUROC around 0.88), whereas GEM motif frequencies as input gave 60% to 70% accuracy. Clinical samples were selected based on which cryopreserved specimens were available, and the active tuberculosis cases were adults whereas the controls were adolescents. Smaller mean NN-distances to GMM-specific TCRs were observed in active tuberculosis TCR-alpha repertoires than in IGRA-negative controls, suggesting clonal expansion of GMM-specific TCRs. Smaller NN-distances were partly driven by shorter CDR3-alpha lengths in active tuberculosis patients, and statistical significance was not reached for the TCR-beta difference.

On this clone: Its cognate antigen has yet to be identified. There are no base qualities to consult, and no much larger clone falls within one base.

At study entry, a tuberculin skin test and the QuantiFERON-TB GOLD In-Tube IGRA were used to screen adolescents for latent tuberculosis infection. Immunosequencing was performed on unsorted cryopreserved PBMC, with some 100,000 T cells per clinical donor covered on average. Eleven high schools in the Worcester region of the Western Cape, South Africa, served as enrollment sites for adolescents aged 12 to 18 years. Some 10 M. tuberculosis-infected and roughly ten uninfected adolescents were selected with matching for age and sex. Adolescent PBMC were isolated from freshly drawn heparinized blood by density centrifugation and cryopreserved.

The sample consisted of PBMCs. In this chain, TRBV5-1 is recombined with TRBJ2-2; the D gene is possibly TRBD2, with 6 bases matching. The origin of this receptor is a donor between 10 and 35 years old with latent tuberculosis or without tuberculosis infection. The sequenced DNA is TGCGCCAGCAGCTTGGAAGGGACTAACACCGGGGAGCTGTTTTTT. Translation gives CASSLEGTNTGELFF.